This TCR beta chain was identified during a study of blood T cell repertoires in COVID-19. Looked up from germline, CDR1 is LNHDA and CDR2 is SQIVND (reference sequence). CDR3 length: 16 amino acids. Germline trimming cut 5 bases from V and 0 bases from J; bases unmatched to any gene: 8. Data came from immunoSEQ multiplex PCR; TCRdb stores just in-frame clones and leaves some out. The sample carries approximately 250,000 clones, around nine tenths recorded once. The source is a woman aged 55-70 years with COVID-19, enrolled during active disease. The sequencing input was peripheral blood. The V call is TRBV19, the J call TRBJ2-3; TRBD1 agrees at 7 bases. In DNA form, the CDR3 reads TGTGCCAGTAGTTTGGGACAGACCACTAGCACAGATACGCAGTATTTT. This sequence encodes CASSLGQTTSTDTQYF.